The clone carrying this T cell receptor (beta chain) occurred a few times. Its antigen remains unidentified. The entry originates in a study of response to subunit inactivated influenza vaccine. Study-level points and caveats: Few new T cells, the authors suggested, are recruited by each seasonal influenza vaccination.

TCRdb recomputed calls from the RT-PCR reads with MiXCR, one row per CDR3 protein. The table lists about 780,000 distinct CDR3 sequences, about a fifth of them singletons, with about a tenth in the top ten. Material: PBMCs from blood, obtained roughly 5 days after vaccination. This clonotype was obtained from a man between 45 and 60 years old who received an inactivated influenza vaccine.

CDR3 DNA: TGTGCCAGCAGTTTCGGCGGGGGCCCCCCCGATACGCAGTATTTT. The encoded protein is CASSFGGGPPDTQYF. This chain links TRBV12-3 or TRBV12-4 with TRBJ2-3; D is possibly TRBD2 (7 bases). Trimming pared 3 bases from V and 6 bases from J, leaving 16 bases between. The CDR3 totals 15 residues.